This TCR beta chain was profiled in a study of shared clonotypes between healthy human individuals. Trimming took 4 bases from V and 0 from J; bases not matched to a gene: 9. This CDR3 contains 17 residues. Germline loops: CDR1 SNHLY, CDR2 FYNNEI. Deep level was the assay's run setting. This table comes from immunoSEQ multiplex PCR, and its TCRdb copy is limited to in-frame clones, with some not included. The table includes fewer than 850,000 clones, roughly 78% detected once. This clone came up a few times. Additional DNA sequences in this sample encode the identical CDR3. This chain connects TRBV2 to TRBJ1-5, with 7 bases matching TRBD1. The sequencing sample was made of memory CD4+ T cells sorted from blood. Sample subset: CD45RA-negative fraction. This sequence originates from a woman aged 25 to 45 in good health. The CDR3 protein is CASSAGGQSYSNQPQHF. The CDR3 region has the DNA TGTGCCAGCAGTGCGGGGGGACAGAGCTATAGCAATCAGCCCCAGCATTTT.